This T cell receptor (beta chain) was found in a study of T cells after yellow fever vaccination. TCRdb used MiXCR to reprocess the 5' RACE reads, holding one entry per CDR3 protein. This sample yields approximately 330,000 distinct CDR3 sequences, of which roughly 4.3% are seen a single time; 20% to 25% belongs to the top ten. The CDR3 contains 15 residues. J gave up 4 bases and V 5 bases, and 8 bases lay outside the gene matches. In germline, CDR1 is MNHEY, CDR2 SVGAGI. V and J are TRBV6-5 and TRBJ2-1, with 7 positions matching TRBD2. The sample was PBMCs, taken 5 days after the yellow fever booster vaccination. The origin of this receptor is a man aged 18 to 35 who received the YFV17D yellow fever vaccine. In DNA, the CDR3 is TGTGCCAGCAGTCCGATCGACGGGGGGTACAATGAGCAGTTCTTC. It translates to CASSPIDGGYNEQFF.